This T cell receptor (beta chain) was profiled in a study of monozygotic twins with inflammatory bowel disease (dated by TCRdb to 2018 to 2020). About the full investigation: The complete study included approximately 28 monozygotic twin pairs: 19 IBD-discordant Danish pairs and nine German pairs, of which four were IBD-concordant and five were IBD-discordant. The search for disease-associated traits relied mainly on comparing IBD patients with their genetically identical healthy co-twins within discordant pairs. Each individual had, on average, about 151 000 unique TCRalpha sequences and 181 000 unique TCRbeta sequences available for analysis. What the work shows at the level of the full study, not this receptor alone: No difference in repertoire similarity was observed between concordant and discordant twins, possibly owing to limited statistical power. Compared with healthy twins, IBD patients had fewer clonotypes in common with other individuals, a difference most pronounced in patients showing signs of disease activity. A decrease in TCRbeta repertoire diversity, as measured by inverse Simpson index, was observed in IBD patients compared with their healthy co-twins. Because patients were on differing immunosuppressive treatments, the repertoires may have picked up extra background noise and inter-individual variability. The results gave no support for a single strong signal or clonotype linked to IBD. Distinction between different T cell subtypes could not be achieved in the analysis.

From each donor, a roughly 2.7 ml peripheral blood sample was collected into PAXgene tubes and kept at -80 degrees C. Without T cell sorting, total RNA was isolated from whole blood using the PAXgene blood miRNA kit on an automated QIAcube. Peripheral blood from monozygotic twin pairs who were concordant or discordant for inflammatory bowel disease underwent deep TCRalpha and TCRbeta repertoire profiling using unique molecular barcoding. Smoking habits were recorded for all twin pairs, and individuals were classified as current, former or never smokers. Spanning cysteine to phenylalanine, the CDR3 consists of 16 amino acids. No DNA sequence is on record. Per the germline V gene, MNHEY is the CDR1 and SVGEGT is the CDR2. The library relied on 5' RACE. Preparation of each TCR library used approximately 3.5 ug of total RNA. cDNA was synthesized with SMARTScribe reverse transcriptase in eight separate reactions per sample. Unique molecular identifiers containing a 6-nucleotide sample barcode were introduced through template switching during cDNA synthesis. Two nested PCRs of about 16 and 10 cycles amplified the TCRalpha and TCRbeta cDNA, and bead purification followed each PCR. Before amplification, the cDNA was both treated with uracil DNA-glycosylase and purified with the QIAquick PCR purification kit. The second PCR was the step at which Illumina TruSeq-compatible adapters and sample-specific barcodes were added. TapeStation and Qubit were used to check library quality and concentration, and about 4.5 ng of each library was pooled. Sequencing of the pooled libraries was done on an Illumina HiSeq2500 single-index Rapid Run using custom sequencing primers and 2 x 100 bp reads. Regarding the original processing steps: MiGEC version 1.2.6 was used for UMI-based consensus assembly to correct PCR and sequencing errors. MiXCR version 2.1.1 was used to carry out V(D)J alignment, clonotype assembly and CDR3 extraction. Gene usage, clonotype sharing and MAIT/NKT TCR abundance were normalised by analysing the top 1000, 10 000 and 20 000 clonotypes per sample. After downsampling to 27 000 UMIs, diversity was calculated as the inverse Simpson index using the vegan R package. Paired Mann-Whitney U tests were applied to discordant twin pairs, with Benjamini-Hochberg correction for multiple testing. The reads, reprocessed by TCRdb, yield one row per CDR3 protein sequence and no DNA. TCRdb's processing, not the study's, gives the V and J calls here. This sample's table contains about 380,000 distinct CDR3 sequences. 2% to 3% of the sample goes to the ten largest clones.

With respect to this clonotype: Its antigen is unknown.

This sequence originates from a human donor with ulcerative colitis or Crohn's disease, or a healthy co-twin of an affected twin (not recorded which). The chain is assembled from TRBV6-2 or TRBV6-3 and TRBJ2-1. The sample comprised blood. The encoded CDR3 is CASSYSIQEAYNEQFF.